Listed below are T cell receptor beta chains from one sample, sequenced in a study of cytotoxic CD8 clonotypes in ibrutinib-treated CLL. Data came from immunoSEQ multiplex PCR; TCRdb stores just in-frame clones and leaves some out. Among about 160,000 clones listed, 70% to 85% were seen once. The input for sequencing was PBMCs, taken after 24 months of ibrutinib treatment. The receptors shown here come from a human donor with chronic lymphocytic leukemia. Both conserved end residues are part of each CDR3. Each record gives: V gene, CDR3 protein.

TRBV2 | CATKKRAVRRNNYGYTF
TRBV9 | CASSPAGTDTYEQYF
TRBV9 | CASSPTAGSSYEQYF
TRBV29-1 | CSAAPFLDEQFF
TRBV6-1 | CASSDGGGNKSPLHF
TRBV11-1 | CASSPKTGVRETQYF
TRBV5-1 | CASSERPENEQFF
TRBV4-2 | CASSRDGLAGGSNEQFF
TRBV7-8 | CASSLARLINLGLAHDNEQFF
TRBV2 | CASSDPSGANVLTF
TRBV2 | CARKGADYGYTF
TRBV18 | CASSMGHPQETQYF
TRBV27 | CASRDFRDRREAFF
TRBV18 | CASSPDRLTDTQYF
TRBV7-7 | CASSLGTASSYGYTF
TRBV9 | CASSPFEGGGNTIYF
TRBV5-5 | CASRSRSELGEQFF
TRBV30 | CAWSVQGLVFGEAFF
TRBV5-1 | CASSLGQGWAAFF
TRBV15 | CATSRVITDTQYF
TRBV2 | CASTFTGKNQPQHF
TRBV6-6 | CASSLPSGRSYEQYF
TRBV27 | CATLLGTEAFF
TRBV5-6 | CASSLSWTTGYTF
TRBV5-1 | CASSLDIGRNTGELFF
TRBV2 | CASWKGGPDTQYF
TRBV19 | CASSISGANNEQFF
TRBV15 | CATSNPLTSGSSGELFF
TRBV28 | CASSSGVGYTF
TRBV28 | CASGPPGMETQYF
TRBV11-2 | CASSPRGEAYEQYF
TRBV9 | CASSVENNRGRTEAFF
TRBV7-7 | CASSPIPQETQYF
TRBV9 | CASSVASGRLTGELFF
TRBV28 | CASSSAGVNYGYTF
TRBV27 | CASTEGPWRSTSTEAFF
TRBV6-6 | CASSHRGQMNTEAFF
TRBV4-3 | CASSPEAYAGESYNEQFF
TRBV6-5 | CASGGGISGNTIYF
TRBV4-3 | CASSQGISWREDPSYEQYF
TRBV10-1 | CASLSAREGEQYF
TRBV16 | CASSQSQPLRREKLFF
TRBV6-5 | CASRFSGGSSQPQHF
TRBV5-4 | CASSPGAASYNEQFF
TRBV28 | CASSDNTEAFF
TRBV29-1 | CSAGVTNTGELFF
TRBV2 | CASSGQTSSYEQYF
TRBV6-4 | CASSPTRTGVVPETQYF
TRBV6-5 | CASTVAGRTDTQYF
TRBV10-3 | CAISENDGLGNQPQHF
TRBV11-2 | CASSLVTVSYEQYF
TRBV10-3 | CAIRGEGKDTQYF
TRBV6-5 | CASRSPNYGYTF
TRBV9 | CASSVVGSPGELFF